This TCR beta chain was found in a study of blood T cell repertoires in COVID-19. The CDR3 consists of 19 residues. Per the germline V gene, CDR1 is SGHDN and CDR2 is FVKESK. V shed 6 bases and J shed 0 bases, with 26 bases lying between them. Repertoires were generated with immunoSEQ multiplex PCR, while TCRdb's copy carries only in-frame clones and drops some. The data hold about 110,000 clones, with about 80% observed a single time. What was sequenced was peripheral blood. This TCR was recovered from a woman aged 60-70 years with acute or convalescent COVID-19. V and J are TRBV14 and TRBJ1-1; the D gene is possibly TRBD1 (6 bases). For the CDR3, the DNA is TGTGCCAGCAGACCTAGGGGGGGAAGTTCGTGGTCGGTGAACACTGAAGCTTTCTTT. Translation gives CASRPRGGSSWSVNTEAFF.